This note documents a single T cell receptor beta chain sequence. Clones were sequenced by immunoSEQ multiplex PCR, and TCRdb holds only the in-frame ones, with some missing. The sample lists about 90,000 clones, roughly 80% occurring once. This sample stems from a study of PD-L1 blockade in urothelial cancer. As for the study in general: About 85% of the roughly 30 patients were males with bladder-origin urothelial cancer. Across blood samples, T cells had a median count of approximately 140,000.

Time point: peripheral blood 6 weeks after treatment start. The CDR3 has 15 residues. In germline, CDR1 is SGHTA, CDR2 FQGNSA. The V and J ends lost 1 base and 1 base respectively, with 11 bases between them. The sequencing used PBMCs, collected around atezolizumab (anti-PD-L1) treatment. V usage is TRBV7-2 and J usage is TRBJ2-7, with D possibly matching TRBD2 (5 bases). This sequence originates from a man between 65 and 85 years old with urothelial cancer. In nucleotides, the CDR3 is TGTGCCAGCAGCTTAGGGGGAGCCGGATCCTACGAGCAGTACTTC. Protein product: CASSLGGAGSYEQYF.